This T cell receptor beta chain was profiled in a study of cytomegalovirus exposure and HLA in healthy donors. Study-wide results and limits: What a later analysis showed was that several of the most significant clusters appeared linked to common viral pathogens. The study designated around 150 TCR beta chains cytomegalovirus-associated.

This CDR3 comprises 14 residues. Trimming at V came to 10 bases and at J to 1 base, leaving 5 bases not matched to a gene. Germline V gives CDR1 SNHLY, CDR2 FYNNEI. A remark on this clone: Its antigen remains unknown.

There were likely unrecorded immune exposures, though donors were nominally healthy when sampled. This PCR relied on a set of 60 Vbeta primers and 13 Jbeta primers. Libraries were prepared by immunoSEQ multiplex PCR; TCRdb keeps only in-frame clonotypes and omits some of them. The data show approximately 170,000 clones, about 71% seen once. Sequenced: PBMCs. V is TRBV2 and J is TRBJ2-3, with 10 positions matching TRBD1. The TCR sequence derives from a man aged 50-60 years in good health and CMV-seronegative. This chain's CDR3 is CATVDRGGTDTQYF. In DNA form, the CDR3 reads TGTGCCACCGTGGACAGGGGGGGCACAGATACGCAGTATTTT.